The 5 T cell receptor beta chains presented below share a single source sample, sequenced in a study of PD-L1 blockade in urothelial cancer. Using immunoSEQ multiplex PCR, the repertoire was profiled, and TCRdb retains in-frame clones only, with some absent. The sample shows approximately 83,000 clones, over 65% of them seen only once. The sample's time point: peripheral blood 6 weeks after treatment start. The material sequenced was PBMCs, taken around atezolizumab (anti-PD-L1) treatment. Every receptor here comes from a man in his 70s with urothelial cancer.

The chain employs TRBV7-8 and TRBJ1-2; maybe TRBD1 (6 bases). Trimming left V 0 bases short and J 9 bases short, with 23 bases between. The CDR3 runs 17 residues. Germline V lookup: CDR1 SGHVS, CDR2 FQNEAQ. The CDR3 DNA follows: TGTGCCAGCAGCTTAGCGAATCCCTCAGGGGCGGACGGTAGCTACACCTTC. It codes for CASSLANPSGADGSYTF.

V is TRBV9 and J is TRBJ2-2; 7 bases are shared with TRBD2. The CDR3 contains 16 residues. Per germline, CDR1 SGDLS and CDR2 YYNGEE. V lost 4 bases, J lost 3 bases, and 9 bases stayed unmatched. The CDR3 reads CASSPHGSGDTGELFF. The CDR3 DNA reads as TGTGCCAGCAGCCCCCACGGCAGCGGGGACACCGGGGAGCTGTTTTTT.

CDR3: CASSQYREKNTEAFF. The CDR3, as DNA: TGTGCCAGCAGCCAATACAGGGAGAAGAACACTGAAGCTTTCTTT. The chain carries TRBV7-9 and TRBJ1-1; D is perhaps TRBD1 (6 bases). CDR1 and CDR2 from the germline V gene are SEHNR and FQNEAQ (reference sequence). Trimming removed 5 bases from V and 1 base from J, with 14 bases in between. The CDR3 covers 15 residues.

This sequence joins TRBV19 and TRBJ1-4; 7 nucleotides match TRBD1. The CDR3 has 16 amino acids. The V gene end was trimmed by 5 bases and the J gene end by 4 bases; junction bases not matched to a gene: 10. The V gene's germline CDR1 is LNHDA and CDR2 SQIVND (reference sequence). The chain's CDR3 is CASSAGWTGLNEKLFF. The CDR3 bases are TGTGCCAGTAGTGCGGGTTGGACAGGCCTTAATGAAAAACTGTTTTTT.

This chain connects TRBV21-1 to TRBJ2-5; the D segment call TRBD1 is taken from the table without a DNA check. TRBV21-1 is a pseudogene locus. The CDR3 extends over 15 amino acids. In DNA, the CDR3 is TGTGCCAGCAGCAGCCTTGGACAGGGACAAGAGACCCAGTACTTC. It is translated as CASSSLGQGQETQYF.